This T cell receptor beta chain derives from a study of cytomegalovirus exposure and HLA in healthy donors. Study-wide findings and caveats: Listed as cytomegalovirus-associated were roughly 180 TCR beta chains.

Primers: 60 Vbeta forward and 13 Jbeta reverse. TCRdb keeps only in-frame clones here, not all; method: immunoSEQ multiplex PCR. The data contain some 100,000 clones, approximately 80% of them singletons. Germline CDR1 is LNHDA and CDR2 is SQIVND (reference sequence). V lost 6 bases, J lost 2 bases, and 5 bases lay in between. The CDR3 length is 11 residues. This clone was found once. Antigen: not known. Donors counted as nominally healthy when sampled, yet unrecorded immune exposures were likely. The source is a man in his forties or fifties in good health and CMV-seropositive. V and J are TRBV19 and TRBJ2-7; D ambiguous. The sequencing input was PBMCs. For the CDR3, the DNA is TGTGCCAGTAGGGCCCCCTACGAGCAGTACTTC. It translates to CASRAPYEQYF. Variable domain in full (rest from reference TRBV19 and TRBJ2-7): DGGITQSPKYLFRKEGQNVTLSCEQNLNHDAMYWYRQDPGQGLRLIYYSQIVNDFQKGDIAEGYSVSREKKESFPLTVTSAQKNPTAFYLCASRAPYEQYFGPGTRLTVT.